This TCR beta chain was identified during a study of blood T cell repertoires in COVID-19. About the study: Material from acute and convalescent COVID-19 was sourced from the United States, Italy and Spain. T cells, B-cell-depleted T cells, or PBMCs supplied cDNA or gDNA.

Per the authors' pipeline: Nucleated cell counts were estimated from reference gene primer amplification. Clones were read by immunoSEQ multiplex PCR, and TCRdb kept only the in-frame ones, dropping some. That table gives V, J and clone size, and the DNA gave D and trimming. This table has approximately 82,000 clones, just under 85% appearing once. With V trimmed by 5 bases and J by 3 bases, 4 bases remained unmatched. CDR1 and CDR2 from the germline V gene are LGHDT and YNNKEL (reference sequence). The CDR3 is 15 residues long. The chain combines TRBV3-1 (or the pseudogene TRBV3-2) with TRBJ2-3, with TRBD2 matching over 11 bases. This clonotype was obtained from a woman in her seventies with active or convalescent COVID-19. Sequencing was performed on peripheral blood. CDR3 sequence: CASSSTSGETDTQYF. In nucleotides, the CDR3 is TGTGCCAGCAGCTCGACTAGCGGGGAGACAGATACGCAGTATTTT.